The 27 T cell receptor beta chains given below trace back to one sample, sequenced in a study of blood T cell repertoires in COVID-19. Clones were read by immunoSEQ multiplex PCR, and TCRdb kept only the in-frame ones, dropping some. This sample yields under 50,000 clones, of which approximately 85% are seen a single time; roughly 7.3% belongs to the top ten. The specimen sequenced was peripheral blood. These TCRs come from a man in his forties with acute or convalescent COVID-19.

V is TRBV28 and J is TRBJ1-1; D might be TRBD1 (5 bases). Trimming cost V 7 bases and J 7 bases, with 10 bases left between them. Per the germline V gene, CDR1 is MDHEN and CDR2 is SYDVKM. There are 11 residues in the CDR3. The CDR3 region has the DNA TGTGCCAGCATCGGGGGGATTGAAGCTTTCTTT. Amino acids: CASIGGIEAFF.

This chain joins TRBV5-1 and TRBJ2-7; possible D gene TRBD2, 5 bases. The length of the CDR3 is 15 residues. Germline CDR1 is SGHRS and CDR2 is YFSETQ. V gave up 4 bases and J gave up 0 bases, with 14 bases separating them. CDR3 nucleotide sequence: TGCGCCAGCAGCCCCCCCCGAGGGAGCTCCTACGAGCAGTACTTC. It codes for CASSPPRGSSYEQYF.

The chain links TRBV6-6 to TRBJ1-5; possibly TRBD1 for D (6 bases). Germline CDR1 and CDR2: MNHNY and SVGAGI (reference sequence). This CDR3 has 16 residues. The germline V and J ends were trimmed by 2 bases and 4 bases, with 15 bases remaining between them. The DNA for the CDR3 is TGTGCCAGCAGTTACCGGGGGGGAGGGGGGAATCAGCCCCAGCATTTT. It encodes CASSYRGGGGNQPQHF.

The V and J genes are TRBV3-1 (or the pseudogene TRBV3-2) and TRBJ1-1; D might be TRBD1 (6 bases). In germline, CDR1 is LGHDT, CDR2 YNNKEL (reference sequence). CDR3 length equals 16 residues. V was cut by 1 base and J by 1 base, with 13 bases left in between. CDR3 sequence (DNA): TGTGCCAGCAGCCAAGGGTCCGTACAGGGGAACACTGAAGCTTTCTTT. Residues: CASSQGSVQGNTEAFF.

The chain has TRBV7-2 and TRBJ2-3; 9 bases are shared with TRBD2. Germline V gene lookup returns CDR1 SGHTA and CDR2 FQGNSA. The CDR3 loop spans 14 amino acids. J lost 4 bases, V lost 6 bases, and 5 bases had no gene match. The CDR3 is CASRRSGGPDTQYF. CDR3 DNA sequence: TGTGCCAGCAGGAGGAGCGGGGGGCCAGATACGCAGTATTTT.

The J gene is TRBJ1-4, the V gene TRBV19, with 8 bases matching TRBD1. CDR3 length: 15 amino acids. The V gene's germline CDR1 is LNHDA and CDR2 SQIVND (reference sequence). Trimming cost V 6 bases and J 1 base; bases outside gene matches: 4. CDR3 DNA: TGTGCCAGTAGCCTGACAGGGGTAACTAATGAAAAACTGTTTTTT. It yields the protein CASSLTGVTNEKLFF.

The V call is TRBV2, the J call TRBJ2-7; TRBD1 agrees at 8 bases. The CDR3 has 16 amino acids. CDR1 and CDR2 (germline): SNHLY, FYNNEI. With V trimmed by 5 bases and J by 2 bases, 11 bases remained unmatched. The DNA for the CDR3 is TGTGCCAGCAGTACCTCCGGGACAGGAAGGCCCTACGAGCAGTACTTC. Translating gives CASSTSGTGRPYEQYF.

The chain couples TRBV4-1 to TRBJ2-3; 9 bases map to TRBD2. Germline V gene data show CDR1 as MGHRA and CDR2 as YSYEKL. J lost 5 bases, V lost 4 bases, and 13 bases had no gene match. The CDR3 is 17 residues long. This CDR3 is CASSPVLAGGLIDTQYF. CDR3 coding DNA: TGCGCCAGCAGCCCAGTCCTGGCGGGGGGGCTTATAGATACGCAGTATTTT.

This chain links TRBV18 with TRBJ2-7; D might be TRBD2 (5 bases). This CDR3 region has 15 residues. Germline V gives CDR1 KGHSH, CDR2 LQKENI. Trimming removed 4 bases from V and 4 bases from J, with 17 bases in between. CDR3 sequence (DNA): TGTGCCAGCTCACTCCGGATCGGGGTTGAATACGAGCAGTACTTC. As protein: CASSLRIGVEYEQYF.

The V call is TRBV18, the J call TRBJ1-4; possible D gene TRBD1, 6 bases. This CDR3 region has 14 residues. With 6 bases removed from V and 7 bases from J, the gap between germline ends came to 15 bases. Germline V gene lookup returns CDR1 KGHSH and CDR2 LQKENI. In DNA, the CDR3 is TGTGCCAGCTCCCCCGACAGGTCGGGTGAAAAACTGTTTTTT. Translation: CASSPDRSGEKLFF.

This clone has a handful of counts. In the same sample, other DNA sequences code for this CDR3. The chain has TRBV18 and TRBJ2-7; D is possibly TRBD1 (5 bases). Germline CDR1 KGHSH, CDR2 LQKENI. This CDR3 contains 15 residues. Trimming shortened V by 3 bases and J by 2 bases, and 14 bases separated the two germline ends. The CDR3 spells CASSPGQGKPYEQYF. CDR3 bases: TGTGCCAGCTCACCGGGGCAGGGTAAACCCTACGAGCAGTACTTC.

This chain connects TRBV5-6 to TRBJ2-7; 7 bases fit TRBD2. CDR1 and CDR2 from the germline V gene are SGHDT and YYEEEE. The CDR3 sequence is 12 residues long. The junction had 8 bases not matched to a gene; V was cut back by 7 bases and J by 7 bases. CDR3 nucleotides: TGTGCCAGCGGAATGGGAGGGGTTGAGCAGTACTTC. It is translated as CASGMGGVEQYF.

This clone was detected only a few times. The rearrangement links TRBV5-6 to TRBJ2-1; 7 bases align to TRBD2. Germline V gene data show CDR1 as SGHDT and CDR2 as YYEEEE. The CDR3 extends over 13 amino acids. V trimming: 4 bases; J trimming: 6 bases; junction bases outside the gene matches: 4. The DNA for the CDR3 is TGTGCCAGCAGCCGTTGGACTAGCAATGAGCAGTTCTTC. Protein product: CASSRWTSNEQFF.

The CDR3 sequence is CASSEALPETQYF. CDR3 nucleotides: TGCGCCAGCAGCGAAGCCCTCCCAGAGACCCAGTACTTC. The rearrangement joins TRBV5-1 to TRBJ2-5; D unresolved. The germline V gene has CDR1 SGHRS and CDR2 YFSETQ. The CDR3 totals 13 residues. Trimming left V 4 bases short and J 4 bases short, with 11 bases between.

This clone has just a few counts. The genes are TRBV2 and TRBJ2-1, with 7 bases aligning to TRBD2. Trimming at V came to 7 bases and at J to 6 bases, leaving 6 bases not matched to a gene. Per germline, CDR1 SNHLY and CDR2 FYNNEI. The CDR3 extends over 13 amino acids. The CDR3 spells CASIRSGRNEQFF. The CDR3 DNA reads as TGTGCCAGCATTCGTAGCGGGCGCAATGAGCAGTTCTTC. Complete variable domain (other parts from reference TRBV2 and TRBJ2-1): EPEVTQTPSHQVTQMGQEVILRCVPISNHLYFYWYRQILGQKVEFLVSFYNNEISEKSEIFDDQFSVERPDGSNFTLKIRSTKLEDSAMYFCASIRSGRNEQFFGPGTRLTVL.

V gene TRBV24-1 combines with J gene TRBJ2-7; tentatively, D is TRBD2 (5 bases). Deletions cut 6 bases from V and 0 bases from J, with 11 bases between. The CDR3 runs to 14 residues. In germline, CDR1 is KGHDR, CDR2 SFDVKD. The CDR3, as DNA: TGTGCCACCAGTATAGGAGGAACCTCCTACGAGCAGTACTTC. Encoded protein: CATSIGGTSYEQYF.

CDR3: CASSESTRSTDTQYF. In DNA, the CDR3 is TGCGCCAGCAGTGAGTCGACAAGGAGCACAGATACGCAGTATTTT. This chain links TRBV10-1 with TRBJ2-3, with D unclear. The CDR3 length is 15 residues. Trimming took off 0 bases at V and 0 bases at J, with 7 bases between the two ends. From germline, CDR1 is WNHNN and CDR2 SYGVQD (reference sequence).

This sequence joins TRBV4-1 and TRBJ2-7; TRBD2 agrees at 8 bases. The V gene end was trimmed by 0 bases and the J gene end by 3 bases; junction bases not matched to a gene: 1. Germline CDR1 MGHRA, CDR2 YSYEKL. The CDR3 length is 14 residues. CDR3: CASSQDRGGYEQYF. CDR3 nucleotide sequence: TGCGCCAGCAGCCAAGATCGGGGGGGCTACGAGCAGTACTTC.

V usage is TRBV13 and J usage is TRBJ2-1; 7 positions match TRBD2. Germline lookup yields CDR1 PRHDT and CDR2 FYEKMQ (reference sequence). The CDR3 loop spans 20 amino acids. J gave up 7 bases and V 2 bases, and 23 bases lay outside the gene matches. The CDR3 region has the DNA TGTGCCAGCAGCTTACGCCCCTTGACTAGCTTGTCTTCCTCGGGGAATGAGCAGTTCTTC. This codes for CASSLRPLTSLSSSGNEQFF.

This clone appeared once. The rearrangement joins TRBV7-9 to TRBJ1-6; no definite D call. Trimming removed 7 bases from V and 4 bases from J, with 11 bases in between. Germline V gene data show CDR1 as SEHNR and CDR2 as FQNEAQ (reference sequence). CDR3 length equals 14 residues. This chain's CDR3 is CASTPSGYNSPLHF. The CDR3 region has the DNA TGTGCCAGCACCCCTAGTGGGTATAATTCACCCCTCCACTTT.

This rearrangement joins TRBV25-1 to TRBJ1-1; D ambiguous. The germline gives CDR1 MGHDK, CDR2 SYGVNS. The V gene lost 3 bases and the J gene lost 2 bases, with 13 bases spanning the gap. This CDR3 has 15 amino acids. CDR3 region: CASSDSRTGNTEAFF. CDR3 in DNA: TGTGCCAGCAGTGACAGCCGGACGGGAAACACTGAAGCTTTCTTT.

The gene calls are TRBV28 and TRBJ2-3, with TRBD1 matching 10 bases. Germline V lookup: CDR1 MDHEN, CDR2 SYDVKM. V was clipped by 9 bases and J by 5 bases; unmatched bases: 11. CDR3 length: 15 residues. CDR3: CASTPHGQGVDTQYF. CDR3 DNA sequence: TGTGCCAGTACCCCTCACGGACAGGGGGTAGATACGCAGTATTTT.

The rearrangement joins TRBV2 to TRBJ2-7, with TRBD1 matching over 8 bases. Per germline, CDR1 SNHLY and CDR2 FYNNEI. Trimming took 6 bases from V and 4 from J; bases not matched to a gene: 5. The CDR3 spans 13 residues. The CDR3, as DNA: TGTGCCAGCAGCTCTACAGGGGGGTACGAGCAGTACTTC. Residues: CASSSTGGYEQYF.

The gene calls are TRBV6-5 and TRBJ1-2; 8 bases fit TRBD1. The CDR3 contains 15 residues. V gave up 6 bases and J gave up 8 bases; unmatched junction bases: 14. In germline, CDR1 is MNHEY, CDR2 SVGAGI. The CDR3 here is CASSLTIPGGGGYTF. The CDR3, as DNA: TGTGCCAGCAGCCTCACTATCCCAGGGGGCGGAGGCTACACCTTC.

The chain uses TRBV4-3 and TRBJ2-3, with 10 bases identical to TRBD2. Trimming took 0 bases from V and 4 from J; bases not matched to a gene: 7. The CDR3 runs to 17 residues. Germline V lookup: CDR1 LGHNA, CDR2 YSLEER. The CDR3 bases are TGCGCCAGCAGCCAAGAAGGGATAGCGGGGGGTGCAGATACGCAGTATTTT. It is translated as CASSQEGIAGGADTQYF.

Comment on this clone: Additional DNA sequences in this sample encode the identical CDR3. This chain joins TRBV18 and TRBJ2-3; 11 bases are a match to TRBD2. The CDR3 loop spans 15 amino acids. Germline V gives CDR1 KGHSH, CDR2 LQKENI. V was clipped by 4 bases and J by 2 bases; unmatched bases: 2. CDR3 amino acids: CASSQLAGATDTQYF. The CDR3 coding sequence is TGTGCCAGCTCACAACTAGCGGGGGCCACAGATACGCAGTATTTT.

In DNA form, the CDR3 reads TGTGCCAGCAGACCGGACAGGATCTACGAGCAGTACTTC. This sequence encodes CASRPDRIYEQYF. The chain joins TRBV12-3 or TRBV12-4 to TRBJ2-7; 7 bases match TRBD1. After removal of 6 bases from V and 3 bases from J, the junction contained 5 bases not matched to a gene. This CDR3 comprises 13 residues.